Listed here is a single T cell receptor (beta chain). Its antigen is still unknown. Method: immunoSEQ multiplex PCR; TCRdb's copy keeps in-frame clones and lacks some. The sample holds about 29,000 clones, about 74% seen once. The sample is drawn from a study of vaccination effects on CD4 cells after COVID-19. Study-level background: The second dose preceded post-vaccine samples by a median of 72 days.

This CDR3 has 16 amino acids. Trimming removed 2 bases at V and 7 bases at J, with 17 bases between. Germline V gene sequence: CDR1 LGHDT, CDR2 YNNKEL (reference sequence). ViraFEST expansion of antigen-specific CD4+ T cells with viral peptide pools preceded sequencing. Culturing for more than eight days preceded CD4+ T cell isolation. Participants were vaccinated with two doses of either the BNT162b2 or mRNA-1273 vaccine. Wells containing two million PBMC each were cultured with approximately 9.7 IU/ml IL-2 and around 10 ug/ml peptides. This chain links TRBV3-1 (or the pseudogene TRBV3-2) with TRBJ1-4; the D is unclear. This specimen was CD4+ T cells from PBMCs cultured with HCoV-OC43 spike peptides, taken after COVID-19 vaccination. Subset noted: HCoV-OC43 spike overlapping peptide pool stimulation. The sequence came from a human donor who received a COVID-19 vaccine. The CDR3 nucleotides read TGTGCCAGCAGCCAACCACAAGTACGTTCCGGTGAAAAACTGTTTTTT. Its protein is CASSQPQVRSGEKLFF.